What follows describes a single T cell receptor beta chain. The data derive from a study of blood T cell repertoires in COVID-19. At the level of the study: Material from acute and convalescent COVID-19 was sourced from the United States, Italy and Spain. From T cells, B-cell-depleted T cells, or PBMCs came the material, which was cDNA or gDNA.

The V end was cut by 2 bases, the J end by 7 bases, with 17 bases between. In germline, CDR1 is LGHDT, CDR2 YNNKEL (reference sequence). The length of the CDR3 is 15 residues. Authors' methods: Counts of nucleated cells, estimated from reference gene primer amplification, were obtained. The repertoire was sequenced with immunoSEQ multiplex PCR; TCRdb's copy has only in-frame clones and lacks some. That table is the source of V, J and clone size, and D and trimming were worked out from the DNA. The sample includes 150,000 to 200,000 clones, about 90% of them seen just once. The V and J genes are TRBV3-1 (or the pseudogene TRBV3-2) and TRBJ1-2; D gene unclear. Sequencing was done on a sample of peripheral blood. The receptor was isolated from a woman aged 65 to 85 with acute or convalescent COVID-19. CDR3 coding DNA: TGTGCCAGCAGCCAATCGACGGGAGGGTTTTTTGGCTACACCTTC. Residues: CASSQSTGGFFGYTF.